A selection of T cell receptor beta chains follows, all from one sample in a study of blood T cell repertoires in COVID-19. Clones were sequenced by immunoSEQ multiplex PCR, and TCRdb holds only the in-frame ones, with some missing. Of over 200,000 clones in the sample, roughly nine tenths are singletons; the top ten hold roughly 3.9%. The specimen was peripheral blood. Receptors originate from a man in his 60s who had recovered from COVID-19. Each CDR3 is given with its conserved first and last residue. Fields, in order: CDR3 length, V gene, D gene, J gene, clone size, CDR3 DNA, CDR3 protein. The D gene is left open where the match is weak. Clone size, where shown, is once, few, many, or a class for clones that have expanded.

13	TRBV15	.	TRBJ1-1	.	TGTGCCACCAGCAGACAACCCCAGGATGAAGCTTTCTTT	CATSRQPQDEAFF
16	TRBV19	TRBD1	TRBJ1-5	.	TGTGCCAGTAGTACCCGGGGACAGGGGACAAATCAGCCCCAGCATTTT	CASSTRGQGTNQPQHF
17	TRBV12-5	.	TRBJ2-7	once	TGTGCTAGTGGTTTGGTACGCACGGGGGGCGCCTCCTACGAGCAGTACTTC	CASGLVRTGGASYEQYF
15	TRBV29-1	TRBD2	TRBJ2-1	.	TGCAGCGTTGACGGGGGGGGCTCCTCCTACAATGAGCAGTTCTTC	CSVDGGGSSYNEQFF
14	TRBV7-2	.	TRBJ2-7	.	TGTGCCAGCAGCTTAGCGCTGACATCTCTGGAGCAGTACTTC	CASSLALTSLEQYF
13	TRBV7-3	.	TRBJ2-7	.	TGTGCCAGCAGCCCCGGACAATCTTACGAGCAGTACTTC	CASSPGQSYEQYF
15	TRBV6-5	TRBD2	TRBJ2-1	.	TGTGCCAGCAGTCCCCCAGCGGGGGGCTACAATGAGCAGTTCTTC	CASSPPAGGYNEQFF
15	TRBV5-5	.	TRBJ1-3	.	TGTGCCAGCAGCGTCTCAGGGTATGCTGGAAACACCATATATTTT	CASSVSGYAGNTIYF
15	TRBV6-5	TRBD2	TRBJ2-1	.	TGTGCCAGCAGTCCCCTAGCGGGGGGCTACAATGAGCAGTTCTTC	CASSPLAGGYNEQFF
14	TRBV2	TRBD1	TRBJ1-3	.	TGTGCCAGCCGGGACAGGGGCTCTGGAAACACCATATATTTT	CASRDRGSGNTIYF
12	TRBV19	.	TRBJ1-2	.	TGTGCCAGTACGTCCGTCAACTATGGCTACACCTTC	CASTSVNYGYTF
13	TRBV30	.	TRBJ2-7	.	TGTGCCTGGAGTGTCGGACTGGGCTACGAGCAGTACTTC	CAWSVGLGYEQYF
13	TRBV25-1	TRBD1	TRBJ1-2	few	TGTGCCAGCAGTGGGACAGGGACTTTGAGCTACACCTTC	CASSGTGTLSYTF
14	TRBV9	.	TRBJ2-1	once	TGTGCCAGCAGTGTCGGGGACATGTGGGATGAGCAGTTCTTC	CASSVGDMWDEQFF
15	TRBV7-2	.	TRBJ2-1	.	TGTGCCAGCAGCACCTTAGCAAACTCCTACAATGAGCAGTTCTTC	CASSTLANSYNEQFF
14	TRBV2	TRBD1	TRBJ1-2	.	TGTGCCAGTTTATCCGGGACAGCTTCCTATGGCTACACCTTC	CASLSGTASYGYTF
15	TRBV10-3	TRBD2	TRBJ2-3	.	TGTGCCATCGCTCCGGGGAGCGGGGGGACAGATACGCAGTATTTT	CAIAPGSGGTDTQYF
17	TRBV13	.	TRBJ2-3	.	TGTGCCAGCAGCTTGTACCGGGACTTCTCCCAGGCGGATACGCAGTATTTT	CASSLYRDFSQADTQYF
15	TRBV30	TRBD2	TRBJ2-2	.	TGTGCCTGGACCTCACGGGGACTACGAACCGGGGAGCTGTTTTTT	CAWTSRGLRTGELFF
16	TRBV11-2	.	TRBJ2-2	.	TGTGCCAGCAGCCGAAGCGGGTTGGGTTCGACCGGGGAGCTGTTTTTT	CASSRSGLGSTGELFF
15	TRBV7-6	TRBD2	TRBJ2-7	.	TGTGCCAGCAGCTTAGCTAGCGGGGGATCCTACGAGCAGTACTTC	CASSLASGGSYEQYF
16	TRBV5-1	TRBD1	TRBJ2-5	.	TGCGCCAGCAGCCAGGGGACAGGGGCGCTCCAAGAGACCCAGTACTTC	CASSQGTGALQETQYF
12	TRBV12-3/TRBV12-4	.	TRBJ2-3	once	TGTGCCAGCAGTTTAGCGGGGGGGCCACGGTATTTT	CASSLAGGPRYF
17	TRBV4-1	TRBD2	TRBJ2-5	.	TGCGCCAGCAGCCAAGAAGCAGCGGGGGGGCCCCAAGAGACCCAGTACTTC	CASSQEAAGGPQETQYF
14	TRBV3-1/TRBV3-2	TRBD1	TRBJ1-3	.	TGTGCCAGCAGCCGACAGGGGACTGGAAACACCATATATTTT	CASSRQGTGNTIYF
14	TRBV5-1	TRBD1	TRBJ1-1	.	TGCGCCAGCAGCCCGGGAGGGGGCTATACTGAAGCTTTCTTT	CASSPGGGYTEAFF
15	TRBV18	.	TRBJ1-4	.	TGTGCCAGCTCACCGCGTTCAGGGTGGAATGAAAAACTGTTTTTT	CASSPRSGWNEKLFF
12	TRBV4-2	TRBD1	TRBJ1-4	.	TGTGCCAGCAGTCGGACAGGGGAAAAACTGTTTTTT	CASSRTGEKLFF
12	TRBV2	.	TRBJ1-6	once	TGTGCCAGCAGCCTACCTCCTGGACCCCTCCACTTT	CASSLPPGPLHF
14	TRBV6-5	TRBD2	TRBJ2-5	.	TGTGCCAGCAGACCCACCTGGGGGGGAGAGACCCAGTACTTC	CASRPTWGGETQYF
14	TRBV9	.	TRBJ1-2	.	TGTGCCAGCAGCGCCCTCCGGGGTAACTATGGCTACACCTTC	CASSALRGNYGYTF